This T cell receptor (beta chain) came from a study of control samples from healthy donors and cancer patients. CDR1 and CDR2 (germline): SGHDT, YYEEEE. The CDR3 covers 14 residues. Trimming took off 5 bases at V and 7 bases at J, with 15 bases between the two ends. Data came from immunoSEQ multiplex PCR; TCRdb stores just in-frame clones and leaves some out. The data hold around 200,000 clones, with around 94% observed a single time. The V and J genes are TRBV5-6 and TRBJ2-2, with unresolved D. The material sequenced was blood. The receptor's source is a man over 45 in good health. CDR3 sequence: CASRSRLGNGELFF. CDR3 in DNA: TGTGCCAGCAGAAGTAGGCTTGGAAACGGGGAGCTGTTTTTT.